The 32 T cell receptor beta chains listed next were all sequenced from one sample in a study of human T cells and chemical hapten exposure. Time point specified: patch test 3, about 24 weeks after DPC sensitization. Treatment reported: therapeutic diphenylcyclopropenone sensitization with weekly scalp DPC. The authors extracted total RNA from unfractionated whole blood. Via MiXCR, TCRdb re-called the RACE reads, giving one row per CDR3 protein. The sample yields some 39,000 distinct CDR3 sequences, approximately 9.5% seen once. Sequenced here: whole blood, sampled in connection with sensitization to the hapten diphenylcyclopropenone (DPC). The receptors derive from a man aged 50 or older with alopecia areata. Some clones in this sample may be carry-over from other donors' samples.

This clonotype showed up many times. The chain carries TRBV7-2 and TRBJ2-3; possible D gene TRBD2, 5 bases. CDR1 and CDR2 from the germline V gene are SGHTA and FQGNSA. The CDR3 totals 12 residues. V was shortened by 4 bases and J by 6 bases, with 8 bases between the two germline ends. CDR3 in DNA: TGTGCCAGCAGCTCGGGATTGGATACGCAGTATTTT. Amino acids: CASSSGLDTQYF.

This clonotype appeared many times. The chain combines TRBV5-4 with TRBJ2-4; D gene uncertain. The germline V gene has CDR1 SGHNT and CDR2 YYREEE (reference sequence). Trimming removed 9 bases from V and 9 bases from J, with 16 bases in between. This CDR3 spans 12 amino acids. The CDR3 DNA is TGTGCCACCACTGGGCCAAACAGCATTCAGTACTTC. It encodes CATTGPNSIQYF.

The chain is built from TRBV7-2 and TRBJ1-2; D gene ambiguous. The ends were cut back, 2 bases at V and 8 bases at J, with 12 bases in the middle. The germline V gene encodes CDR1 SGHTA and CDR2 FQGNSA. The CDR3 is 13 residues long. For the CDR3, the DNA is TGTGCCAGCAGCTTAAACAGAGGCAGCGGCTACACCTTC. Protein: CASSLNRGSGYTF.

This chain uses TRBV29-1 with TRBJ1-2, with a tentative D call TRBD1 (6 bases). The V and J ends lost 5 bases and 4 bases respectively, with 11 bases between them. From germline, CDR1 is SQVTM and CDR2 ANQGSEA. The CDR3 covers 12 residues. The CDR3 sequence is CSVFDRSYGYTF. The CDR3 region has the DNA TGCAGCGTTTTCGACAGGAGCTATGGCTACACCTTC.

This clonotype was found many times. The chain recombines TRBV29-1 with TRBJ2-5, with D unclear. Germline lookup yields CDR1 SQVTM and CDR2 ANQGSEA. This CDR3 is 11 amino acids long. The V and J ends lost 5 bases and 7 bases respectively, with 11 bases between them. The CDR3, as DNA: TGCAGCGTTACACGGCTGGGGACCCAGTACTTC. Its protein product is CSVTRLGTQYF.

CDR3 protein: CASKRGSSPLHF. The CDR3 nucleotides are TGTGCCAGCAAGAGGGGTAGTTCACCCCTCCACTTT. This rearrangement joins TRBV28 to TRBJ1-6, with a possible D match to TRBD1 (5 bases). Germline CDR1 MDHEN, CDR2 SYDVKM. The CDR3 extends over 12 amino acids. Trimming took 7 bases from V and 9 from J, leaving 10 bases between them.

Ten or more counts support this clonotype. V and J are TRBV12-3 or TRBV12-4 and TRBJ1-5; tentative D call: TRBD1 (5 bases). Trimming left V 6 bases short and J 3 bases short, with 15 bases between. This CDR3 contains 15 residues. The CDR3 here is CASRLGQGNNQPQHF. The CDR3 coding sequence is TGTGCCAGCAGGCTGGGGCAGGGCAACAATCAGCCCCAGCATTTT.

In its sample, this clonotype was seen a few times. The V gene is TRBV29-1, the J gene TRBJ2-3, with 8 bases matching TRBD1. Losses at the gene ends were 0 bases for V and 3 bases for J; bases not matched to a gene: 2. This CDR3 contains 14 residues. Germline V gene lookup returns CDR1 SQVTM and CDR2 ANQGSEA. CDR3 region: CSVEDTGGTDTQYF. The CDR3 nucleotides read TGCAGCGTTGAAGATACAGGGGGAACAGATACGCAGTATTTT.

This clonotype was observed a few times. CDR3 DNA: TGTGCCAGCAGCCAAGACCCTCAGACAGGGTACTATGGCTACACCTTC. Translation: CASSQDPQTGYYGYTF. The chain recombines TRBV4-2 with TRBJ1-2; TRBD1 aligns across 7 bases. The V segment lost 0 bases and the J segment 3 bases; nucleotides outside the gene matches: 7. The CDR3 spans 16 residues. The germline V gene encodes CDR1 LGHNA and CDR2 YNFKEQ.

V gene TRBV28 combines with J gene TRBJ1-2; the D is unclear. V gave up 3 bases and J gave up 0 bases, with 5 bases separating them. Germline V gene lookup returns CDR1 MDHEN and CDR2 SYDVKM. The CDR3 totals 13 residues. The CDR3: CASSFSANYGYTF. CDR3 nucleotide sequence: TGTGCCAGCAGTTTTTCAGCTAACTATGGCTACACCTTC.

This clonotype was detected ten times or more. The chain is built from TRBV20-1 and TRBJ2-1; 11 nucleotides line up with TRBD2. V lost 5 bases, J lost 5 bases, and 2 bases stayed unmatched. The CDR3 has 13 amino acids. Looked up from germline, CDR1 is DFQATT and CDR2 is SNEGSKA (reference sequence). CDR3 in DNA: TGCAGTGCTGGGACTAGCGGCCACAATGAGCAGTTCTTC. Protein sequence: CSAGTSGHNEQFF.

This clonotype was counted a few times. This sequence joins TRBV28 and TRBJ2-7; the D call may be TRBD1 or TRBD2 (5 bases each). The CDR3 is 15 amino acids. Germline CDR1 reads MDHEN; CDR2 reads SYDVKM. Trimming removed 4 bases from V and 0 bases from J, with 13 bases in between. The CDR3 spells CASSSGTLSSYEQYF. The CDR3 nucleotides read TGTGCCAGCAGTTCCGGGACCCTCAGCTCCTACGAGCAGTACTTC.

This clonotype was detected ten times or more. J is TRBJ2-5 and V is TRBV4-1; tentatively, D is TRBD1 (5 bases). V lost 3 bases and J lost 1, with 15 bases in between. CDR3 length equals 16 residues. Germline CDR1 MGHRA, CDR2 YSYEKL. CDR3 in amino acids: CASSQPWGRFQETQYF. CDR3 bases: TGCGCCAGCAGCCAGCCCTGGGGCAGGTTCCAAGAGACCCAGTACTTC.

There are many counts of this clonotype. J is TRBJ2-3 and V is TRBV7-2; 14 bases fit TRBD2. Germline V lookup: CDR1 SGHTA, CDR2 FQGNSA. There are 17 residues in the CDR3. Trimming cost V 1 base and J 5 bases; bases outside gene matches: 5. DNA of the CDR3: TGTGCCAGCAGCTTAGGACTGACTAGCGGGAGGGGAGATACGCAGTATTTT. Translated, it gives CASSLGLTSGRGDTQYF.

This clonotype was seen many times. The V and J genes are TRBV6-1 and TRBJ2-5; 12 bases are a match to TRBD2. The germline CDR1 and CDR2 sequences are MNHNS and SASEGT. Trimming removed 1 base from V and 0 bases from J; junction bases left unmatched: 12. The CDR3 consists of 20 residues. The CDR3 DNA follows: TGTGCCAGCAGTGAAGTCCTGACTAGCGGGGGTCAACCCTACCAAGAGACCCAGTACTTC. Protein: CASSEVLTSGGQPYQETQYF.

This clonotype appeared many times. This chain joins TRBV7-9 and TRBJ2-5; D is uncertain. CDR3 size: 15 residues. Trimming removed 5 bases at V and 4 bases at J, with 17 bases between. CDR1 and CDR2 from the germline V gene are SEHNR and FQNEAQ (reference sequence). DNA for the CDR3: TGTGCCAGCAGCCTAGACGGCTACCTGAGAGAGACCCAGTACTTC. This codes for CASSLDGYLRETQYF.

This clonotype was observed a single time. Just one base apart from a much larger clone, this may be a read error. This chain connects TRBV7-6 to TRBJ2-1; D is possibly TRBD1 or TRBD2 (5 bases each). The CDR3 extends over 15 amino acids. Germline V gene data show CDR1 as SGHVS and CDR2 as FNYEAQ. The CDR3 reads CASSLDRDGYNERFF. For the CDR3, the DNA is TGTGCCAGCAGCCTAGACCGGGACGGTTACAATGAGCGGTTCTTC.

This clonotype was counted many times. V usage is TRBV5-1 and J usage is TRBJ1-1, with TRBD1 as a possible D gene (5 bases). Germline assignment: CDR1 SGHRS and CDR2 YFSETQ. The ends were cut back, 7 bases at V and 3 bases at J, with 16 bases in the middle. CDR3 length: 14 amino acids. The CDR3: CASRWGIADTEAFF. For the CDR3, the DNA is TGCGCCAGCCGTTGGGGCATAGCGGACACTGAAGCTTTCTTT. The full variable domain, completed using reference TRBV5-1 and TRBJ1-1, is KAGVTQTPRYLIKTRGQQVTLSCSPISGHRSVSWYQQTPGQGLQFLFEYFSETQRNKGNFPGRFSGRQFSNSRSEMNVSTLELGDSALYLCASRWGIADTEAFFGQGTRLTVV.

Many counts were recorded for this clonotype. The chain carries TRBV28 and TRBJ1-5; D call uncertain. The CDR3 runs to 16 residues. Germline V CDR1 and CDR2: MDHEN, SYDVKM. Deletions cut 1 base from V and 6 bases from J, with 16 bases between. The CDR3 protein is CASSLYTSGEGQPQHF. DNA for the CDR3: TGTGCCAGCAGTTTATATACGTCCGGGGAGGGTCAGCCCCAGCATTTT.

The rearrangement joins TRBV20-1 to TRBJ2-7, with 7 bases aligning to TRBD1. Germline V gene data show CDR1 as DFQATT and CDR2 as SNEGSKA (reference sequence). J gave up 1 base and V 3 bases, and 6 bases lay outside the gene matches. CDR3 length: 14 residues. CDR3 DNA: TGCAGTGCTAGGCCGCAGGGGGTATCCTACGAGCAGTACTTC. Amino acids: CSARPQGVSYEQYF.

The J gene is TRBJ1-2, the V gene TRBV30; unclear D gene. V dropped 0 bases and J dropped 8 bases, with 4 bases sitting between them. Germline V lookup: CDR1 GTSNPN, CDR2 SVGIG (reference sequence). The CDR3 runs 10 residues. The CDR3 region has the DNA TGTGCCTGGAGTGTACAGGGCTACACCTTC. Amino acid sequence: CAWSVQGYTF.

This clonotype was picked up many times. J is TRBJ2-1 and V is TRBV28; D uncertain. Germline V gives CDR1 MDHEN, CDR2 SYDVKM. The CDR3 is 14 residues long. The germline V and J ends were trimmed by 2 bases and 6 bases, with 11 bases remaining between them. The CDR3 region has the DNA TGTGCCAGCAGTTTAGAAGCTCGGATCAATGAGCAGTTCTTC. This sequence encodes CASSLEARINEQFF.

In regard to this clonotype: A much larger clone lies a single base off, so this may be a read error. The chain carries TRBV6-1 and TRBJ2-5; no clear D. CDR1 and CDR2 from the germline V gene are MNHNS and SASEGT. The CDR3 covers 16 residues. CDR3 residues: CASSHRLGRLQETLYF. The CDR3 DNA follows: TGTGCCAGCAGTCACCGGCTGGGCAGACTTCAAGAGACCCTGTACTTC.

The rearrangement joins TRBV9 to TRBJ2-7; 10 bases align to TRBD1. This CDR3 spans 18 amino acids. The V gene end was trimmed by 3 bases and the J gene end by 5 bases; junction bases not matched to a gene: 17. Germline-derived CDR1 and CDR2 are SGDLS and YYNGEE. The CDR3 DNA is TGTGCCAGCAGCGCCCAACCGACTGCCGGGACAGGGGACCACGAGCAGTACTTC. It encodes CASSAQPTAGTGDHEQYF. Full variable domain (outside the CDR3, taken from reference TRBV9 and TRBJ2-7): DSGVTQTPKHLITATGQRVTLRCSPRSGDLSVYWYQQSLDQGLQFLIQYYNGEERAKGNILERFSAQQFPDLHSELNLSSLELGDSALYFCASSAQPTAGTGDHEQYFGPGTRLTVT.

J is TRBJ2-3 and V is TRBV24-1, with D possibly being TRBD1 (5 bases). Germline CDR1 and CDR2: KGHDR and SFDVKD. The length of the CDR3 is 14 residues. Trimming left V 9 bases short and J 2 bases short, with 14 bases between. CDR3 DNA: TGTGCCACCCAGGGTTATCGAGTCACAGATACGCAGTATTTT. Its translation is CATQGYRVTDTQYF.

This clonotype showed up many times. V usage is TRBV7-9 and J usage is TRBJ2-1, with 9 bases identical to TRBD2. Trimming at V came to 0 bases and at J to 6 bases, leaving 6 bases not matched to a gene. This CDR3 is 16 amino acids long. Per germline, CDR1 SEHNR and CDR2 FQNEAQ (reference sequence). The CDR3 bases are TGTGCCAGCAGCTTAGCCGGGACTAGCTTTCCCAATGAGCAGTTCTTC. Residues: CASSLAGTSFPNEQFF.

The chain carries TRBV7-9 and TRBJ1-1, with 10 bases that match TRBD1. The CDR3 is 14 residues long. Germline loops: CDR1 SEHNR, CDR2 FQNEAQ (reference sequence). With V trimmed by 5 bases and J by 10 bases, 10 bases remained unmatched. The CDR3 DNA follows: TGTGCCAGCAGCATTGGACAGGGGGAAGATGTAGCTTTCTTT. Translation: CASSIGQGEDVAFF.

This clonotype was observed at least ten times. The V and J genes are TRBV6-2 or TRBV6-3 and TRBJ1-5; 12 bases align to TRBD1. CDR1 is MNHEY and CDR2 is SVGEGT in the germline V gene. V was clipped by 4 bases and J by 6 bases; unmatched bases: 7. The CDR3 has 16 amino acids. For the CDR3, the DNA is TGTGCCAGCAGTTCCCTTGGGACAGGGGGCGGTCAGCCCCAGCATTTT. As protein: CASSSLGTGGGQPQHF.

Turning to this clonotype: This may arise from a read error, as a much more abundant clone is one base away. The DNA of the CDR3 is TGCAGCGTCCAAAAGGAGGGTTCTCTCTACGAGCAGTACTTC. It specifies CSVQKEGSLYEQYF. The chain carries TRBV29-1 and TRBJ2-7, with D maybe TRBD2 (6 bases). CDR3 length: 14 amino acids. Germline V gene data show CDR1 as SQVTM and CDR2 as ANQGSEA. Between the trimmed V and J ends, which lost 6 bases and 3 bases, there was a span of 18 bases.

This clonotype rates as medium-sized. V and J are TRBV7-2 and TRBJ2-5; possible D gene TRBD2, 5 bases. V dropped 5 bases and J dropped 7 bases, with 11 bases sitting between them. The CDR3 has 12 amino acids. Germline CDR1 SGHTA, CDR2 FQGNSA. CDR3 in amino acids: CASSPSEGTQYF. CDR3 nucleotides: TGTGCCAGCAGCCCCAGCGAGGGGACCCAGTACTTC.

Only a few counts were recorded for this clonotype. The chain has TRBV10-3 and TRBJ2-2; 7 bases align to TRBD1. Losses at the gene ends were 2 bases for V and 5 bases for J; bases not matched to a gene: 5. The germline gives CDR1 ENHRY, CDR2 SYGVKD. The CDR3 consists of 15 residues. The CDR3 protein is CAISEPSRGTGELFF. CDR3 nucleotide sequence: TGTGCCATCAGTGAGCCTTCCAGGGGGACCGGGGAGCTGTTTTTT.

This clonotype was recorded at least ten times. The genes are TRBV28 and TRBJ1-1; D is unresolved. V gave up 7 bases and J gave up 1 base, with 7 bases separating them. Germline-derived CDR1 and CDR2 are MDHEN and SYDVKM. CDR3 length: 12 amino acids. The chain's CDR3 is CASTEGNTEAFF. CDR3 coding DNA: TGTGCCAGCACAGAGGGGAACACTGAAGCTTTCTTT.